This T cell receptor (beta chain) was captured by sequencing in a study of beta chain features in type 1 diabetes. General study points: Shortening that was moderate but significant affected the TCRB CDR3s of Type 1 diabetes patients in all four CD4+ subsets. PCR, the amplification step, might favor shorter templates, equally in patients and controls.

Only a few counts were recorded for this clone. What it binds is unknown. As every portion of the isolated RNA was reverse transcribed, the sequencing read expressed TCRB transcripts. The method was immunoSEQ multiplex PCR; TCRdb's version includes in-frame clones alone and lacks a portion of them. The sample comprises approximately 170,000 clones, 7.8% of which are singletons, and 0.94% rests with the top ten. The germline gives CDR1 SGHVS, CDR2 FQNEAQ. This CDR3 has 14 residues. V shed 1 base, J shed 7 bases, and the junction held 1 base outside the gene matches. V usage is TRBV7-8 and J usage is TRBJ1-6; 7 bases agree with TRBD1. The sequencing sample was made of central memory CD4+ T cells from blood. The sequence derives from a woman aged 40 to 49 with type 1 diabetes. This CDR3 is CASSLETGNSPLHF. The CDR3 DNA reads as TGTGCCAGCAGCTTAGAGACAGGGAATTCACCCCTCCACTTT.